This TCR beta chain was recovered during a study of blood T cell repertoires in COVID-19. Study background: Italy, Spain and the United States were the sources of the convalescent and acute COVID-19 samples. In each case, the material was cDNA or gDNA derived from T cells, B-cell-depleted T cells, or PBMCs.

The germline V gene has CDR1 SGHRS and CDR2 YFSETQ. The trim removed 2 bases at V and 5 bases at J, leaving 1 base unmatched. The CDR3 consists of 14 residues. Methods used by the authors: It was from reference gene primer amplification that nucleated cell counts were estimated. This table comes from immunoSEQ multiplex PCR, and its TCRdb copy is limited to in-frame clones, with some not included. The V and J calls and clone size are taken from that table; D and trimming were inferred from the DNA. The sample holds fewer than 250,000 clones, about 85% seen once. Source material: peripheral blood. The clonotype was recovered from a man aged 40-55 years with acute or convalescent COVID-19. The chain couples TRBV5-1 to TRBJ1-6; 7 bases are shared with TRBD1. The CDR3 is CASSFGTDNSPLHF. CDR3 in DNA: TGCGCCAGCAGCTTTGGGACAGATAATTCACCCCTCCACTTT.